This T cell receptor beta chain was observed in a study of T cells in Graves' hyperthyroidism and ophthalmopathy. The CDR3 sequence is 14 residues long. The V and J ends lost 2 bases and 6 bases, in that order; junction bases with no gene match: 6. General observations from the study: In blood, most of the thyroid clonotypes expanded above 0.001 were also present.

RNA transcripts served as the template for amplifying TCR beta CDR3 regions. HTBI primers were used for first-round RT-PCR of the TCR CDR3. TCRdb fed the multiplex PCR reads into MiXCR, producing one record per CDR3 protein. The data hold about 360,000 distinct CDR3 sequences, with approximately 19% observed a single time. It was considered stable Graves' hyperthyroidism when ophthalmopathy did not progress within 18 months. Used for diagnoses were clinical symptoms, serum thyroxine and TRAb, thyroid ultrasound and orbital computed tomography. With respect to this clonotype: No antigen is known for it.

This chain joins TRBV12-3 or TRBV12-4 and TRBJ1-2; TRBD1 aligns across 7 bases. This TCR derives from a woman aged 18-29 years with Graves' hyperthyroidism. Sequenced sample: blood. DNA for the CDR3: TGTGCCAGCAGTTTAATGTCAGGGGGTGATGGCTACACCTTC. As protein: CASSLMSGGDGYTF.